What follows are 31 T cell receptor beta chains derived from one specimen sequenced in a study of T cell changes during pregnancy in multiple sclerosis. TCRdb keeps only in-frame clones here, not all; method: immunoSEQ multiplex PCR. The profile shows over 60,000 clones, 91% of them singletons. This specimen consisted of peripheral blood, obtained in the third trimester of pregnancy. The source is a female donor in good health, enrolled as a control in a pregnancy study.

V is TRBV2 and J is TRBJ2-1, with D tentatively TRBD2 (7 bases). From germline, CDR1 is SNHLY and CDR2 FYNNEI. CDR3 length equals 15 residues. Trimming cost V 6 bases and J 5 bases, with 17 bases left between them. The CDR3 region has the DNA TGTGCCAGCAGGCCGAGGGAGCGGGACAACAATGAGCAGTTCTTC. Its translation is CASRPRERDNNEQFF.

The chain has TRBV27 and TRBJ2-5; TRBD1 is a possible D gene (6 bases). The CDR3 extends over 14 amino acids. CDR1 MNHEY and CDR2 SMNVEV come from the germline V gene (reference sequence). Trimming stripped 5 bases from V and 2 bases from J, with 12 bases between. The CDR3 sequence is CASSPSDRQETQYF. The DNA for the CDR3 is TGTGCCAGCAGTCCCTCGGACAGACAAGAGACCCAGTACTTC.

The V call is TRBV30, the J call TRBJ1-5; D not certain. CDR3 size: 13 residues. Trimming removed 2 bases at V and 4 bases at J, with 9 bases between. Germline V lookup: CDR1 GTSNPN, CDR2 SVGIG (reference sequence). In nucleotides, the CDR3 is TGTGCCTGGAGTCTTGGCGGGAATCAGCCCCAGCATTTT. Protein sequence: CAWSLGGNQPQHF. Filled out from reference TRBV30 and TRBJ1-5, the complete variable domain reads SQTIHQWPATLVQPVGSPLSLECTVEGTSNPNLYWYRQAAGRGLQLLFYSVGIGQISSEVPQNLSASRPQDRQFILSSKKLLLSDSGFYLCAWSLGGNQPQHFGDGTRLSIL.

Remarks on this clone: At one of its ends the junction is not consistent with the germline gene, which may arise from a read error. V usage is TRBV4-1 and J usage is TRBJ2-7; D is unclear. This CDR3 has 14 residues. The germline V gene has CDR1 MGHRA and CDR2 YSYEKL. The CDR3 DNA reads as TGCGCCAGCAGCGAAGATACGAGCTCCTACGAGCAGTACTTC. Its translation is CASSEDTSSYEQYF.

V is TRBV28 and J is TRBJ1-5; weak D call: TRBD1 (5 bases). V lost 2 bases and J lost 2, with 13 bases in between. Germline loops: CDR1 MDHEN, CDR2 SYDVKM. This CDR3 contains 16 residues. CDR3 in DNA: TGTGCCAGCAGTTTAACGAAGGGGTTGGGCAATCAGCCCCAGCATTTT. Protein product: CASSLTKGLGNQPQHF.

This chain connects TRBV2 to TRBJ2-1, with 9 bases that match TRBD2. The germline V gene has CDR1 SNHLY and CDR2 FYNNEI. The CDR3 spans 14 residues. J gave up 0 bases and V 9 bases, and 3 bases lay outside the gene matches. CDR3 in DNA: TGTGCCAGGACTAGCGGAAGCTCCTACAATGAGCAGTTCTTC. This translates into CARTSGSSYNEQFF.

V and J are TRBV27 and TRBJ1-2, with a possible D match to TRBD1 (5 bases). The ends were cut back, 8 bases at V and 7 bases at J, with 17 bases in the middle. The CDR3 contains 13 residues. In germline, CDR1 is MNHEY, CDR2 SMNVEV (reference sequence). The CDR3 loop is CASSQGTPSGYTF. The CDR3, as DNA: TGTGCCAGCTCCCAGGGCACGCCGTCTGGCTACACCTTC.

There are a few counts of this clone. The V and J genes are TRBV6-5 and TRBJ1-1; D perhaps matches TRBD1 (5 bases). This CDR3 has 12 residues. Germline V gives CDR1 MNHEY, CDR2 SVGAGI. Trimming shortened V by 7 bases and J by 6 bases, and 12 bases separated the two germline ends. The chain's CDR3 is CASKVRGAEAFF. The CDR3 bases are TGTGCCAGCAAAGTCCGGGGGGCTGAAGCTTTCTTT.

As DNA, the CDR3 is TGTGCCAGCAGCACAGGGGGCGTTGGTAGTGAGCAGTTCTTC. It specifies CASSTGGVGSEQFF. The chain joins TRBV6-6 to TRBJ2-1, with 9 bases lining up with TRBD1. V shed 6 bases and J 9 bases; nucleotides not matched to a gene: 9. Germline V gene lookup returns CDR1 MNHNY and CDR2 SVGAGI (reference sequence). There are 14 residues in the CDR3.

The chain has TRBV7-9 and TRBJ2-7; 7 nucleotides match TRBD2. This CDR3 is built from 14 residues. Germline V gene sequence: CDR1 SEHNR, CDR2 FQNEAQ (reference sequence). V dropped 6 bases and J dropped 2; count of bases not matched to a gene: 7. The CDR3 is CASSLGGYTYEQYF. The CDR3 bases are TGTGCCAGCAGTTTGGGAGGGTACACCTACGAGCAGTACTTC.

The chain has TRBV7-2 and TRBJ2-3; D perhaps matches TRBD1 (6 bases). Per germline, CDR1 SGHTA and CDR2 FQGNSA. This CDR3 is built from 14 residues. V lost 1 base and J 4 bases, leaving 9 bases between the germline ends. This CDR3 is CASSLGRTADTQYF. DNA of the CDR3: TGTGCCAGCAGCTTAGGGAGGACAGCAGATACGCAGTATTTT.

The chain joins TRBV19 to TRBJ1-5, with 8 bases lining up with TRBD1. Germline CDR1 is LNHDA and CDR2 is SQIVND (reference sequence). V was clipped by 7 bases and J by 3 bases; unmatched bases: 5. This CDR3 contains 14 residues. In DNA, the CDR3 is TGTGCCAGTACGGACAGGGCATACAATCAGCCCCAGCATTTT. Translated: CASTDRAYNQPQHF.

This clone has a handful of counts. The CDR3 region has the DNA TGTGCCAGCAGCAACGACATAACCTACGAGCAGTACTTC. Translation: CASSNDITYEQYF. The V and J genes are TRBV5-5 and TRBJ2-7; D call uncertain. CDR1 SGHKS and CDR2 YYEKEE come from the germline V gene (reference sequence). This CDR3 region has 13 residues. V gave up 4 bases and J gave up 2 bases, with 10 bases separating them. Looking up the rest from reference TRBV5-5 and TRBJ2-7 gives the full variable domain: DAGVTQSPTHLIKTRGQQVTLRCSPISGHKSVSWYQQVLGQGPQFIFQYYEKEERGRGNFPDRFSARQFPNYSSELNVNALLLGDSALYLCASSNDITYEQYFGPGTRLTVT.

The chain combines TRBV2 with TRBJ1-2; 9 bases agree with TRBD1. Germline V gene data show CDR1 as SNHLY and CDR2 as FYNNEI. The CDR3 runs to 15 residues. V was pared by 6 bases and J by 3 bases, with 8 bases of the junction left unmatched. As DNA, the CDR3 is TGTGCCAGCAGCACACCGGGACAGGGATACTATGGCTACACCTTC. Its protein product is CASSTPGQGYYGYTF. Based on the CDR3 plus reference TRBV2 and TRBJ1-2, the full variable domain is EPEVTQTPSHQVTQMGQEVILRCVPISNHLYFYWYRQILGQKVEFLVSFYNNEISEKSEIFDDQFSVERPDGSNFTLKIRSTKLEDSAMYFCASSTPGQGYYGYTFGSGTRLTVV.

This clone has a single count. The chain uses TRBV7-6 and TRBJ1-1; TRBD1 matches at 9 bases. The germline V gene has CDR1 SGHVS and CDR2 FNYEAQ. The CDR3 consists of 14 residues. The trim removed 4 bases at V and 6 bases at J, leaving 6 bases unmatched. CDR3 sequence: CASSSVGQGSEAFF. The CDR3 region has the DNA TGTGCCAGCAGCTCTGTGGGACAGGGCTCTGAAGCTTTCTTT.

The V and J genes are TRBV13 and TRBJ2-7; 8 bases map to TRBD1. The CDR3 runs to 14 residues. CDR1 PRHDT and CDR2 FYEKMQ come from the germline V gene (reference sequence). V dropped 3 bases and J dropped 5; count of bases not matched to a gene: 6. Written as DNA, the CDR3 is TGTGCCAGCAGCTTGGGCCAGGGGGCTAACGAGCAGTACTTC. Amino acid sequence: CASSLGQGANEQYF.

This chain links TRBV2 with TRBJ1-1, with 8 bases fitting TRBD1. From germline, CDR1 is SNHLY and CDR2 FYNNEI. CDR3 length equals 16 residues. V was pared by 4 bases and J by 1 base, with 8 bases of the junction left unmatched. CDR3 amino acids: CASSAPSDRANTEAFF. The CDR3 nucleotides read TGTGCCAGCAGTGCCCCTTCGGACAGGGCGAACACTGAAGCTTTCTTT. The variable domain in full, with the rest retrieved from reference TRBV2 and TRBJ1-1, is EPEVTQTPSHQVTQMGQEVILRCVPISNHLYFYWYRQILGQKVEFLVSFYNNEISEKSEIFDDQFSVERPDGSNFTLKIRSTKLEDSAMYFCASSAPSDRANTEAFFGQGTRLTVV.

The chain carries TRBV5-4 and TRBJ2-5; 7 bases agree with TRBD1. The CDR3 consists of 15 residues. V lost 2 bases and J lost 5; bases outside the gene matches: 9. Germline V CDR1 and CDR2: SGHNT, YYREEE (reference sequence). CDR3 bases: TGTGCCAGCAGCTTAGCCCTAGGGGGCAGGGAGACCCAGTACTTC. It specifies CASSLALGGRETQYF.

The chain uses TRBV11-2 and TRBJ1-5, with D perhaps matching TRBD1 (6 bases). The CDR3 has 17 residues. Germline V gives CDR1 SGHAT, CDR2 FQNNGV. The V end was cut by 0 bases, the J end by 3 bases, with 15 bases between. This chain's CDR3 is CASSLELGGDPNQPQHF. CDR3 DNA: TGTGCCAGCAGCTTAGAATTAGGGGGAGATCCCAATCAGCCCCAGCATTTT.

The chain uses TRBV4-1 and TRBJ2-1; the match to TRBD2 covers 8 bases. This CDR3 is built from 17 residues. The V gene's germline CDR1 is MGHRA and CDR2 YSYEKL. V shed 3 bases and J 4 bases; nucleotides not matched to a gene: 11. The CDR3 nucleotides read TGCGCCAGCAGCCAGTTCGAACCGGGACTAGGATACAATGAGCAGTTCTTC. It specifies CASSQFEPGLGYNEQFF.

V gene TRBV13 combines with J gene TRBJ1-2; 10 bases line up with TRBD1. The germline V gene has CDR1 PRHDT and CDR2 FYEKMQ (reference sequence). Trimming removed 5 bases from V and 8 bases from J; junction bases left unmatched: 8. This CDR3 has 14 residues. The CDR3 nucleotides read TGTGCCAGCAGCCCCCGTAGGACAGGGGGAGGCTACACCTTC. Translation gives CASSPRRTGGGYTF.

The gene calls are TRBV6-1 and TRBJ1-3; D is unresolved. Germline CDR1 reads MNHNS; CDR2 reads SASEGT. The CDR3 is 14 residues long. V was trimmed by 3 bases and J by 1 base, leaving 7 bases between them. This chain's CDR3 is CASSDSLSGNTIYF. CDR3 nucleotides: TGTGCCAGCAGTGACAGTCTTTCTGGAAACACCATATATTTT.

V usage is TRBV19 and J usage is TRBJ2-3; 12 bases match TRBD2. Germline assignment: CDR1 LNHDA and CDR2 SQIVND (reference sequence). Trimming removed 5 bases from V and 2 bases from J; junction bases left unmatched: 2. The CDR3 runs to 15 residues. For the CDR3, the DNA is TGTGCCAGTAGTTGGACTAGCGGGGCCACAGATACGCAGTATTTT. Amino acid sequence: CASSWTSGATDTQYF.

The chain couples TRBV6-5 to TRBJ1-2, with D possibly TRBD1 on 5 matching bases. CDR3 length: 15 amino acids. Trimming stripped 6 bases from V and 4 bases from J, with 18 bases between. Germline V lookup: CDR1 MNHEY, CDR2 SVGAGI. CDR3 region: CASSNGDGGSYGYTF. The DNA of the CDR3 is TGTGCCAGCAGCAACGGGGACGGGGGGAGCTATGGCTACACCTTC.

The chain employs TRBV19 and TRBJ2-1, with 7 positions matching TRBD2. V trimming: 1 base; J trimming: 4 bases; junction bases outside the gene matches: 4. Germline V CDR1 and CDR2: LNHDA, SQIVND (reference sequence). This CDR3 is 15 amino acids long. The CDR3 region has the DNA TGTGCCAGTAGTATAGCGGGAGGATCGTACAATGAGCAGTTCTTC. This sequence encodes CASSIAGGSYNEQFF.

The chain is built from TRBV9 and TRBJ1-2; no definite D call. This CDR3 is built from 15 residues. Germline loops: CDR1 SGDLS, CDR2 YYNGEE. V lost 0 bases and J 4 bases, leaving 13 bases between the germline ends. CDR3 in DNA: TGTGCCAGCAGCGTAGAGATCGGGTCTCCCTATGGCTACACCTTC. It is translated as CASSVEIGSPYGYTF.

In its sample, this clone was seen once. The chain combines TRBV6-1 with TRBJ1-3; D ambiguous. The CDR3 loop spans 16 amino acids. The V gene lost 2 bases and the J gene lost 0 bases, with 11 bases spanning the gap. Germline CDR1 is MNHNS and CDR2 is SASEGT. The CDR3 here is CASSELGSSSGNTIYF. The DNA of the CDR3 is TGTGCCAGCAGTGAACTCGGGAGTTCCTCTGGAAACACCATATATTTT.

This clone showed up just once. CDR3 in DNA: TGTGCCAGCAGCGTCTCCCAGGGCATCTCTGGAAACACCATATATTTT. Encoded protein: CASSVSQGISGNTIYF. V is TRBV9 and J is TRBJ1-3; weak D call: TRBD1 (5 bases). In germline, CDR1 is SGDLS, CDR2 YYNGEE. The CDR3 covers 16 residues. The V and J ends lost 2 bases and 0 bases respectively, with 12 bases between them. The whole variable domain, filled in from reference TRBV9 and TRBJ1-3, reads DSGVTQTPKHLITATGQRVTLRCSPRSGDLSVYWYQQSLDQGLQFLIQYYNGEERAKGNILERFSAQQFPDLHSELNLSSLELGDSALYFCASSVSQGISGNTIYFGEGSWLTVV.

The sample holds a few counts of this clone. The rearrangement links TRBV30 to TRBJ1-5, with 8 bases matching TRBD1. This CDR3 comprises 13 residues. In germline, CDR1 is GTSNPN, CDR2 SVGIG (reference sequence). Trimming took 0 bases from V and 5 from J; bases not matched to a gene: 0. CDR3 DNA: TGTGCCTGGAGTGTACAGGGGGATCAGCCCCAGCATTTT. Its protein is CAWSVQGDQPQHF. The entire variable domain, with the rest obtained from reference TRBV30 and TRBJ1-5, is as follows: SQTIHQWPATLVQPVGSPLSLECTVEGTSNPNLYWYRQAAGRGLQLLFYSVGIGQISSEVPQNLSASRPQDRQFILSSKKLLLSDSGFYLCAWSVQGDQPQHFGDGTRLSIL.

The CDR3 spells CASMGPTPNTGELFF. DNA for the CDR3: TGTGCCAGCATGGGCCCAACCCCGAACACCGGGGAGCTGTTTTTT. The chain uses TRBV7-2 and TRBJ2-2; D gene ambiguous. This CDR3 is built from 15 residues. The V end lost 7 bases, the J end lost 0 bases, and 12 bases lay between the germline ends. Germline-derived CDR1 and CDR2 are SGHTA and FQGNSA.

This sequence joins TRBV4-3 and TRBJ1-2; D remains ambiguous. The V end lost 2 bases, the J end lost 8 bases, and 21 bases lay between the germline ends. The CDR3 totals 16 residues. In germline, CDR1 is LGHNA, CDR2 YSLEER. The DNA of the CDR3 is TGCGCCAGCAGCCAACCCACCGTGATGTTCCGAGGGGGCTACACCTTC. Translated, it gives CASSQPTVMFRGGYTF.